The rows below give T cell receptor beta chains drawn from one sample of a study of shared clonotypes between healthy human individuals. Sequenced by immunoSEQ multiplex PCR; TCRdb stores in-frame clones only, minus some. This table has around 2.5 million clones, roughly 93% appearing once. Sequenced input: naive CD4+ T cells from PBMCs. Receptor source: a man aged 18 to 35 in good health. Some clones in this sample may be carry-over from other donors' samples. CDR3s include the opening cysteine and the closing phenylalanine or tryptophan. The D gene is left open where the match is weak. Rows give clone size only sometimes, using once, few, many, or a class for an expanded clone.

cdr3_aa: CASSGRGQGTDTQYF
cdr3_nt: TGTGCCAGCAGCGGTAGGGGGCAGGGCACAGATACGCAGTATTTT
v_call: TRBV5-5
clone_size: NA
j_call: TRBJ2-3
d_call: TRBD1

cdr3_aa: CASSLARGQGVNEQFF
cdr3_nt: TGTGCCAGCAGCTTAGCCCGGGGGCAGGGCGTCAATGAGCAGTTCTTC
v_call: TRBV7-2
clone_size: once
j_call: TRBJ2-1
d_call: NA

cdr3_aa: CASSLGRGNYGYTF
cdr3_nt: TGTGCCAGCAGCTTAGGCAGGGGGAACTATGGCTACACCTTC
v_call: TRBV7-8
clone_size: NA
j_call: TRBJ1-2
d_call: TRBD1

cdr3_aa: CASSLLLAGQAYEQYF
cdr3_nt: TGTGCCAGCAGCCTACTCCTAGCGGGCCAAGCCTACGAGCAGTACTTC
v_call: TRBV7-2
clone_size: NA
j_call: TRBJ2-7
d_call: TRBD2

cdr3_aa: CASSSPLSNEQFF
cdr3_nt: TGTGCCAGCAGCTCACCCCTCAGCAATGAGCAGTTCTTC
v_call: TRBV7-2
clone_size: NA
j_call: TRBJ2-1
d_call: NA

cdr3_aa: CASSPGQGNTEAFF
cdr3_nt: TGTGCCAGCAGCCCGGGACAGGGGAACACTGAAGCTTTCTTT
v_call: TRBV9
clone_size: NA
j_call: TRBJ1-1
d_call: TRBD1

cdr3_aa: CASSQQQGLAKNIQYF
cdr3_nt: TGTGCCAGCTCACAACAACAGGGGTTAGCCAAAAACATTCAGTACTTC
v_call: TRBV18
clone_size: NA
j_call: TRBJ2-4
d_call: TRBD1

cdr3_aa: CASSPGQGVGEQYF
cdr3_nt: TGTGCCAGCTCCCCGGGACAGGGGGTAGGCGAGCAGTACTTC
v_call: TRBV27
clone_size: NA
j_call: TRBJ2-7
d_call: TRBD1

cdr3_aa: CASSSLSGVNTYEQYF
cdr3_nt: TGTGCCAGCAGCTCACTTAGCGGAGTTAATACCTACGAGCAGTACTTC
v_call: TRBV11-2
clone_size: NA
j_call: TRBJ2-7
d_call: NA

cdr3_aa: CASSLGQGSVTDTQYF
cdr3_nt: TGTGCCAGCAGCTTAGGCCAGGGGAGCGTCACAGATACGCAGTATTTT
v_call: TRBV11-1
clone_size: NA
j_call: TRBJ2-3
d_call: NA

cdr3_aa: CASTKRGLAGPSSYNEQFF
cdr3_nt: TGTGCCAGCACCAAAAGGGGACTAGCGGGCCCCAGCTCCTACAATGAGCAGTTCTTC
v_call: TRBV7-3
clone_size: once
j_call: TRBJ2-1
d_call: TRBD2

cdr3_aa: CASRPVDGRIDEQYF
cdr3_nt: TGTGCCAGCAGGCCCGTTGACGGGAGGATCGACGAGCAGTACTTC
v_call: TRBV28
clone_size: NA
j_call: TRBJ2-7
d_call: TRBD2

cdr3_aa: CASSRAGTGTGTYGYTF
cdr3_nt: TGTGCCAGCAGCCGAGCCGGGACGGGAACCGGGACGTATGGCTACACCTTC
v_call: TRBV4-2
clone_size: NA
j_call: TRBJ1-2
d_call: NA

cdr3_aa: CASSSDNYGYTF
cdr3_nt: TGTGCCAGCAGTTCAGATAACTATGGCTACACCTTC
v_call: TRBV28
clone_size: NA
j_call: TRBJ1-2
d_call: NA